These T cell receptor beta chains were read from a single sample in a study of Ad26.COV2.S vaccination and SARS-CoV-2 variants. This table comes from immunoSEQ multiplex PCR, and its TCRdb copy is limited to in-frame clones, with some not included. Among hundreds of thousands of clones listed, about nine tenths were seen once. The sequences come from peripheral blood, collected in a trial of Ad26.COV2.S vaccine versus placebo. These receptors were taken from a person aged 18-65 years who received the Ad26.COV2.S COVID-19 vaccine or a placebo. The CDR3 runs from the conserved cysteine through the conserved F or W. The D gene is left open where the match is weak. Rows may omit the clone size; those that give it use once, few, many or a size class.

>TRBD2|TRBJ2-3|.|TRBV18
CASCSLAGSTDTQYF
TGTGCCAGCTGTTCACTAGCGGGGAGCACAGATACGCAGTATTTT
>.|TRBJ2-7|.|TRBV4-1
CASSPSDEQYF
TGCGCCAGCAGCCCCTCTGACGAGCAGTACTTC
>TRBD1|TRBJ1-5|.|TRBV2
CASSKGTGGNQPQHF
TGTGCCAGCAGTAAAGGGACAGGGGGCAATCAGCCCCAGCATTTT
>.|TRBJ1-3|few|TRBV6-6
CATSPGSSGNTIYF
TGTGCCACATCGCCCGGGAGTTCTGGAAACACCATATATTTT
>TRBD1|TRBJ1-2|.|TRBV18
CASSPRDRAERGYTF
TGTGCCAGCTCACCCCGGGACAGAGCGGAACGTGGCTACACCTTC
>.|TRBJ2-5|.|TRBV12-5
CASGSGTSTQETQYF
TGTGCTAGTGGTTCTGGGACTTCGACCCAAGAGACCCAGTACTTC
>.|TRBJ2-2|.|TRBV3-1/TRBV3-2
CASSQDKPTNTGELFF
TGTGCCAGCAGCCAAGATAAACCAACGAACACCGGGGAGCTGTTTTTT
>.|TRBJ1-3|few|TRBV4-2
CASSQLLGGNTIYF
TGTGCCAGCAGCCAATTGCTTGGTGGAAACACCATATATTTT
>.|TRBJ1-2|.|TRBV5-6
CASSLRGIDGYTF
TGTGCCAGCAGCTTGAGAGGGATTGATGGCTACACCTTC
>.|TRBJ1-2|.|TRBV19
CASSVRAGHYTF
TGTGCCAGTAGTGTCCGTGCGGGCCACTACACCTTC
>.|TRBJ1-4|once|TRBV12-3/TRBV12-4
CASSSPGEKLFF
TGTGCCAGCAGTTCCCCGGGGGAAAAACTGTTTTTT
>TRBD1|TRBJ2-3|.|TRBV7-9
CASNPLPGTGTDTQYF
TGTGCCAGCAACCCCCTTCCGGGGACAGGGACAGATACGCAGTATTTT
>.|TRBJ1-1|.|TRBV9
CASSATDTEAFF
TGTGCCAGCAGCGCAACAGACACTGAAGCTTTCTTT
>TRBD1|TRBJ1-1|.|TRBV14
CASSQWTGLNTEAFF
TGTGCCAGCAGCCAGTGGACAGGCCTGAACACTGAAGCTTTCTTT
>TRBD1|TRBJ1-1|.|TRBV5-5
CASSLTGATEAFF
TGTGCCAGCAGCCTAACAGGGGCCACTGAAGCTTTCTTT
>.|TRBJ2-1|.|TRBV3-1/TRBV3-2
CASSRGGRGSSYNEQFF
TGTGCCAGCAGCCGGGGAGGTCGGGGGAGCTCCTACAATGAGCAGTTCTTC
>.|TRBJ2-1|.|TRBV9
CASSALKGLGYNEQFF
TGTGCCAGCAGCGCTCTGAAGGGTCTGGGCTACAATGAGCAGTTCTTC
>TRBD1|TRBJ1-2|.|TRBV30
CAWSVGQGAYGYTF
TGTGCCTGGAGTGTCGGACAGGGGGCCTATGGCTACACCTTC
>.|TRBJ2-4|.|TRBV2
CASSEKGRVRPPYF
TGTGCCAGCAGTGAGAAGGGCAGGGTGCGTCCCCCATACTTC
>TRBD1|TRBJ1-5|.|TRBV4-1
CASSQWEDRAINQPQHF
TGCGCCAGCAGCCAATGGGAGGACAGGGCGATCAATCAGCCCCAGCATTTT
>.|TRBJ1-1|.|TRBV6-5
CASGRSGVTEAFF
TGTGCCAGCGGCCGGTCAGGGGTGACTGAAGCTTTCTTT
>.|TRBJ2-1|.|TRBV7-6
CASSSPGTGHDNEQFF
TGTGCCAGCAGCTCGCCGGGGACCGGACATGATAATGAGCAGTTCTTC
>.|TRBJ1-2|.|TRBV10-3
CAISSQNYGYTF
TGTGCCATCAGTTCTCAGAACTATGGCTACACCTTC
>TRBD1|TRBJ2-7|.|TRBV5-1
CASSLAEPQGASSVGEQYF
TGCGCCAGCAGCTTGGCAGAGCCGCAGGGGGCGTCAAGTGTGGGCGAGCAGTACTTC
>.|TRBJ1-1|.|TRBV9
CASSVQGMNTEAFF
TGTGCCAGCAGCGTACAGGGTATGAACACTGAAGCTTTCTTT
>.|TRBJ2-7|.|TRBV5-4
CASRPPGARREQYF
TGTGCCAGCAGACCCCCAGGGGCCCGGAGAGAGCAGTACTTC
>TRBD1|TRBJ1-4|.|TRBV11-2
CASSLGQGGLELFF
TGTGCCAGCAGCCTAGGACAGGGGGGATTGGAACTGTTTTTT
>TRBD1|TRBJ1-6|.|TRBV15
CATSTRTGENSPLHF
TGTGCCACCAGCACCCGGACAGGGGAGAATTCACCCCTCCACTTT
>.|TRBJ1-3|.|TRBV30
CAFRGVRVGNTIYF
TGTGCCTTTAGAGGGGTACGGGTCGGAAACACCATATATTTT
>.|TRBJ2-7|.|TRBV4-2
CASSQERQLRHLTYEQYF
TGTGCCAGCAGCCAAGAGCGGCAACTACGACACCTTACCTACGAGCAGTACTTC
>.|TRBJ1-1|.|TRBV7-8
CASSPTSSEAFF
TGTGCCAGCAGCCCGACCAGTTCTGAAGCTTTCTTT
>.|TRBJ1-2|.|TRBV2
CASSEGGYGYTF
TGTGCCAGCAGTGAAGGCGGATACGGCTACACCTTC
>.|TRBJ2-5|.|TRBV6-1
CASSERREAVQETQYF
TGTGCCAGCAGTGAAAGGAGGGAGGCAGTACAAGAGACCCAGTACTTC
>TRBD1|TRBJ1-5|.|TRBV23-1
CASSLRAGGYYCNQPQHF
TGCGCCAGCAGTCTCCGCGCAGGGGGCTACTATTGCAATCAGCCCCAGCATTTT
>.|TRBJ2-3|.|TRBV6-2/TRBV6-3
CASSVLREYTDTQYF
TGTGCCAGCAGCGTTCTCCGGGAATACACAGATACGCAGTATTTT
>TRBD1|TRBJ1-2|.|TRBV19
CASSTYDRGNGYTF
TGTGCCAGTAGTACCTACGACAGGGGGAATGGCTACACCTTC
>.|TRBJ1-3|.|TRBV10-3
CAISESGGLTGNTIYF
TGTGCCATCAGTGAGTCGGGGGGGCTCACTGGAAACACCATATATTTT
>TRBD2|TRBJ2-3|.|TRBV9
CASSVGLAGHFTDTQYF
TGTGCCAGCAGCGTAGGTTTAGCGGGGCATTTCACAGATACGCAGTATTTT
>.|TRBJ2-5|.|TRBV18
CASSRWGSTGREETQYF
TGTGCCAGCTCACGTTGGGGGTCGACAGGCCGAGAAGAGACCCAGTACTTC
>.|TRBJ1-3|.|TRBV5-4
CASSLGMARSSGNTIYF
TGTGCCAGCAGCTTGGGGATGGCTAGGAGCTCTGGAAACACCATATATTTT
>TRBD1|TRBJ2-3|.|TRBV2
CASSEGDREGDTQYF
TGTGCCAGCAGTGAAGGGGACAGGGAGGGGGATACGCAGTATTTT
>.|TRBJ1-1|.|TRBV19
CASSIPGVNEAFF
TGTGCCAGTAGTATCCCAGGGGTTAATGAAGCTTTCTTT
>TRBD1|TRBJ1-2|.|TRBV5-1
CASSSGQGIYGYTF
TGCGCCAGCAGCTCGGGACAGGGGATCTATGGCTACACCTTC
>.|TRBJ2-1|.|TRBV6-6
CASTMDWSSYNEQFF
TGTGCCAGCACCATGGACTGGAGCTCCTACAATGAGCAGTTCTTC
>TRBD1|TRBJ1-6|few|TRBV9
CASSPTGGRPLHF
TGTGCCAGCAGCCCTACAGGGGGACGCCCCCTCCACTTT
>TRBD1|TRBJ1-2|.|TRBV4-1
CASSQDRARGLRGYTF
TGCGCCAGCAGCCAAGATAGAGCCAGGGGGCTTCGGGGCTACACCTTC
>TRBD2|TRBJ2-3|.|TRBV29-1
CSAERTSGGTDTQYF
TGCAGCGCCGAAAGGACTAGCGGGGGGACCGATACGCAGTATTTT
>.|TRBJ1-5|.|TRBV5-5
CASSLAVSNQPQHF
TGTGCCAGCAGCTTGGCGGTCAGCAATCAGCCCCAGCATTTT
>.|TRBJ2-1|.|TRBV5-5
CASSREGYNEQFF
TGTGCCAGCAGCCGAGAGGGCTACAATGAGCAGTTCTTC
>.|TRBJ2-7|.|TRBV11-2
CASSLPPLYEQYF
TGTGCCAGCAGCTTACCCCCACTCTACGAGCAGTACTTC
>.|TRBJ1-5|.|TRBV12-3/TRBV12-4
CASSPTWWPQHF
TGTGCCAGCAGCCCCACCTGGTGGCCCCAGCATTTT
>.|TRBJ1-1|.|TRBV19
CASSREDPEAFF
TGTGCCAGTAGTCGTGAGGACCCTGAAGCTTTCTTT
>.|TRBJ1-5|.|TRBV2
CASGRGNQPQHF
TGTGCCAGCGGGAGAGGGAATCAGCCCCAGCATTTT
>.|TRBJ1-5|.|TRBV19
CASSINRSGQPQHF
TGTGCCAGTAGCATTAACAGGTCCGGGCAGCCCCAGCATTTT
>TRBD2|TRBJ2-7|once|TRBV6-5
CASIPSGEASYEQYF
TGTGCCAGCATACCCAGCGGGGAAGCCTCCTACGAGCAGTACTTC